A selection of T cell receptor beta chains follows, all from one sample in a study of breast tumors, draining lymph nodes, adjacent tissues. TCRdb processed the multiplex PCR reads anew with MiXCR; each CDR3 protein has one entry. Here the sample spans approximately 190,000 distinct CDR3 sequences, approximately 30% being singletons. Sequences were obtained from axillary lymph node tissue. These receptors originate from a female donor with breast cancer. Some clones in this sample may be carry-over from other donors' samples. The CDR3 runs from the conserved cysteine through the conserved F or W. The D gene is left open where the match is weak. Rows give clone size only sometimes, using once, few, many, or a class for an expanded clone.

>.|TRBV24-1|TRBD1|TRBJ2-1
CATSDLGSGQGADEQFF
TGTGCCACCAGTGACCTAGGCTCTGGACAGGGGGCCGATGAGCAGTTCTTC
>many|TRBV6-5|TRBD2|TRBJ2-1
CASSPGLAGSNEQFF
TGTGCCAGCAGCCCCGGACTAGCGGGGTCCAATGAGCAGTTCTTC
>few|TRBV5-4|TRBD1|TRBJ2-7
CASSPGQRAPQQYF
TGTGCCAGCAGCCCGGGACAGAGGGCCCCCCAGCAGTACTTC
>few|TRBV6-2/TRBV6-3|.|TRBJ1-2
CASSHLSGYTF
TGTGCCAGCAGTCACCTCTCTGGCTACACCTTC
>once|TRBV5-1|.|TRBJ1-6
CASSSEGREVNEQFFGPGGSPLHF
.
>many|TRBV12-3/TRBV12-4|TRBD2|TRBJ2-1
CASSLAGASNEQFF
TGTGCCAGCAGTCTAGCGGGAGCGTCAAATGAGCAGTTCTTC
>many|TRBV2|TRBD1|TRBJ2-7
CASSSPRTGDGYEQYF
TGTGCCAGCAGCTCCCCCAGGACAGGGGATGGCTACGAGCAGTACTTC
>.|TRBV7-9|.|TRBJ1-6
CDSSFYICSASGDDANSPLHF
.
>many|TRBV12-5|.|TRBJ1-4
CASGLARGRASTNEKLFF
TGTGCTAGTGGTTTGGCCCGGGGCAGGGCCTCAACTAATGAAAAACTGTTTTTT
>many|TRBV7-9|.|TRBJ2-2
CASGTGTGELFF
TGTGCCAGCGGGACCGGCACCGGGGAGCTGTTTTTT
>many|TRBV6-4|TRBD2|TRBJ2-1
CASSDSFQRGGNEQFF
TGTGCCAGCAGTGACTCGTTCCAGCGGGGGGGCAATGAGCAGTTCTTC
>.|TRBV30|.|TRBJ1-1
CAFDGLVGTEAFF
TGTGCCTTCGATGGTTTGGTGGGCACTGAAGCTTTCTTT
>.|TRBV2|.|TRBJ1-5
CASSGGLALEETQHF
TGTGCCAGCAGTGGCGGACTAGCCCTGGAGGAGACCCAGCATTTT
>many|TRBV6-6|.|TRBJ1-6
CASSKDGRINSPLHF
TGTGCCAGCAGCAAAGACGGGCGGATTAATTCACCCCTCCACTTT
>.|TRBV19|.|TRBJ2-7
CASTPSSAGSSYEQYF
TGTGCCAGTACCCCCTCTAGCGCGGGCAGCTCCTACGAGCAGTACTTC
>many|TRBV6-5|.|TRBJ2-7
CASSRLGAGEGEQYF
TGTGCCAGCAGCCGCTTGGGGGCGGGAGAGGGCGAGCAGTACTTC